These T cell receptor beta chains were read from a single sample in a study of blood T cells in healthy people across ages. One entry per CDR3 protein results from TCRdb running MiXCR on the 5' RACE reads. The sample records 2 million or so distinct CDR3 sequences, 40% to 55% being singletons. Sequenced sample: blood. The receptors were gathered from a woman in her thirties or forties in good health. Both conserved end residues are part of each CDR3. Each record gives: D gene, V gene, CDR3 length, J gene, clone size, CDR3 DNA, CDR3 protein. A D gene is named only where the DNA matches it firmly. Rows give clone size only sometimes, using once, few, many, or a class for an expanded clone.

>-|TRBV7-2|14|TRBJ1-2|-
TGTGCCAGCAGCCGGGACAATTCTAACTATGGCTACACCTTC
CASSRDNSNYGYTF
>TRBD2|TRBV5-1|16|TRBJ2-1|-
TGCGCCAGCAGCTTTTCGGGGGAGGGGCTTTACAATGAGCAGTTCTTC
CASSFSGEGLYNEQFF
>TRBD2|TRBV9|15|TRBJ2-3|-
TGTGCCAGCAGCGTAACCCGGGGGGGCTCAGATACGCAGTATTTT
CASSVTRGGSDTQYF
>-|TRBV24-1|16|TRBJ2-7|-
TGTGCCACCAGTGCCTCTTCTTCGCGGGGGCCCTACGAGCAGTACTTC
CATSASSSRGPYEQYF
>TRBD2|TRBV7-9|17|TRBJ2-5|-
TGTGCCAGCAGCTTAGTTTCCTCGGCGGGGGGTCAAGAGACCCAGTACTTC
CASSLVSSAGGQETQYF
>-|TRBV7-2|14|TRBJ2-3|-
TGTGCCGGCAGCACATACCAGGGCACAGATACGCAGTATTTT
CAGSTYQGTDTQYF
>-|TRBV12-3/TRBV12-4|16|TRBJ1-2|once
TGTGCCAGCAGTTTAATGGGGACTGTTACTAACTATGGCTACACCTTC
CASSLMGTVTNYGYTF
>-|TRBV20-1|14|TRBJ2-4|few
TGCAGTGCTAGACTCCTCGTAGGGGGGGGAGTCCAGTACTTC
CSARLLVGGGVQYF
>-|TRBV9|14|TRBJ2-7|many
TGTGCCAGCAGCCCGCCGACAAGATACTACGAGCAGTACTTC
CASSPPTRYYEQYF
>-|TRBV5-1|14|TRBJ1-5|few
TGCGCCAGCAGCTTCGAAGGGAGCAATCAGCCCCAGCATTTT
CASSFEGSNQPQHF
>-|TRBV7-3|14|TRBJ1-1|-
TGTGCCAGCAGCTTAATCCGGGGGGGCACTGAAGCTTTCTTT
CASSLIRGGTEAFF
>-|TRBV7-9|17|TRBJ2-6|few
TGTGCCAGCAGCTTAGTTCGACAGCTCTCTGGGGCCAACGTCCTGACTTTC
CASSLVRQLSGANVLTF
>-|TRBV20-1|14|TRBJ2-7|once
TGCAGTGCTAGAGGAGAGGCCAACTCCTACGAGCAGTACTTC
CSARGEANSYEQYF
>TRBD1|TRBV15|20|TRBJ2-6|-
TGTGCCACCAGCAGAGTGCTGGGACAGTCTTCAAGCTCTGGGGCCAACGTCCTGACTTTC
CATSRVLGQSSSSGANVLTF
>TRBD1|TRBV7-2|16|TRBJ1-6|-
TGTGCCAGCAGCTTAGGTCAGGGGGCGTTACGAAGACCCCTCCACTTT
CASSLGQGALRRPLHF
>TRBD1|TRBV4-2|15|TRBJ1-5|-
TGTGCCAGCAGCCAGACAGGGAACGGCAATCAGCCCCAGCATTTT
CASSQTGNGNQPQHF
>-|TRBV9|16|TRBJ2-3|-
TGTGCCAGCAGCGTAGGGCTAGCGAGGCTCACAGATACGCAGTATTTT
CASSVGLARLTDTQYF
>-|TRBV10-3|14|TRBJ1-1|few
TGTGCCATCAGTGGGACAGACACCAGTATTGAAGCTTTCTTT
CAISGTDTSIEAFF
>TRBD1|TRBV28|15|TRBJ2-7|-
TGTGCCAGTCTTGAGGGGGCGAGTGCGTACAATGAGCAGTACTTC
CASLEGASAYNEQYF
>-|TRBV5-1|20|TRBJ2-1|-
TGCGCCAGCAGCTTGGTGTTTTTCGGGGGGCCCCCATCTGCATACAATGAGCAGTTCTTC
CASSLVFFGGPPSAYNEQFF
>-|TRBV29-1|13|TRBJ2-3|-
TGCAGCGTTGACACAGGGGGGGCAGATACGCAGTATTTT
CSVDTGGADTQYF
>-|TRBV7-9|13|TRBJ2-7|few
TGTGCCAGCAGCTTAGAGAGGGAGTACGAGCAGTACTTC
CASSLEREYEQYF
>-|TRBV7-2|12|TRBJ2-1|few
TGTGCCAGCAGCTCCCCCAGGAGAGCGGAGTTCTTC
CASSSPRRAEFF
>-|TRBV20-1|12|TRBJ2-7|-
TGCAGTGCTCTAAGGGGGTACTACGAGCAGTACTTC
CSALRGYYEQYF